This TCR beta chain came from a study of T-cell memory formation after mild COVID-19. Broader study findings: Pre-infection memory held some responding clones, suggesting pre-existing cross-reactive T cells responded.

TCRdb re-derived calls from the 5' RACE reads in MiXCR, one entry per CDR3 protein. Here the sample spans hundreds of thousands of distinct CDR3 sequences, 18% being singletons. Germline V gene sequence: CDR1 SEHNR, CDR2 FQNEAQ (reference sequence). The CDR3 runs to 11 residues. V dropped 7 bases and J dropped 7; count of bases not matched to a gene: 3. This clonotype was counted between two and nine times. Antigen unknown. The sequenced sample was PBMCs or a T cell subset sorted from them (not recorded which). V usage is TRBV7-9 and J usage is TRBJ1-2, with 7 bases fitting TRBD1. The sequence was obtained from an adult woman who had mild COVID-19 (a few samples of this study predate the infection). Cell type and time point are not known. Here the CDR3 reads CASKGASGYTF. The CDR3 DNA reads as TGTGCCAGCAAGGGGGCAAGTGGCTACACCTTC.